What follows are 22 T cell receptor beta chains derived from one specimen sequenced in a study of T cell responses to AZD1222 COVID-19 vaccine. Sequencing was performed with immunoSEQ multiplex PCR; in TCRdb, only in-frame clones are kept and a portion is missing. The sample shows fewer than 110,000 clones, about 90% of them seen only once. The source was peripheral blood, collected on day 0 of AZD1222 vaccination. Receptor source: an adult in good health.

This clone was seen a single time. The rearrangement uses TRBV18 and TRBJ2-6; a possible D gene is TRBD2 (5 bases). The CDR3 is 14 amino acids. The V end was cut by 6 bases, the J end by 2 bases, with 8 bases between. CDR1 is KGHSH and CDR2 is LQKENI in the germline V gene. CDR3 coding DNA: TGTGCCAGCTCTCTGAGGGCTGGGGCCAACGTCCTGACTTTC. Its protein product is CASSLRAGANVLTF.

The chain couples TRBV28 to TRBJ2-2; the D is unclear. The CDR3 has 13 amino acids. Germline-derived CDR1 and CDR2 are MDHEN and SYDVKM. With 8 bases removed from V and 1 base from J, the gap between germline ends came to 8 bases. In nucleotides, the CDR3 is TGTGCCAGCTTGTATCGGAACACCGGGGAGCTGTTTTTT. It is translated as CASLYRNTGELFF.

This clone was seen a few times. The chain combines TRBV6-2 or TRBV6-3 with TRBJ1-5; D is possibly TRBD1 (5 bases). V was trimmed by 5 bases and J by 4 bases, leaving 6 bases between them. CDR1 and CDR2 (germline): MNHEY, SVGEGT. This CDR3 is built from 12 residues. The CDR3 sequence is CASSQGNQPQHF. CDR3 DNA sequence: TGTGCCAGCAGTCAGGGAAATCAGCCCCAGCATTTT.

The V call is TRBV11-3, the J call TRBJ2-7; perhaps TRBD1 as D (5 bases). The CDR3 covers 14 residues. From germline, CDR1 is SGHNT and CDR2 YENEEA. Trimming shortened V by 2 bases and J by 2 bases, and 10 bases separated the two germline ends. The CDR3 region has the DNA TGTGCCAGCAGCTTATTTGGGGCGGCCTACGAGCAGTACTTC. Its translation is CASSLFGAAYEQYF.

This sequence joins TRBV5-5 and TRBJ1-5, with unresolved D. V lost 4 bases and J lost 0, with 8 bases in between. Germline V CDR1 and CDR2: SGHKS, YYEKEE (reference sequence). The CDR3 is 14 amino acids. The CDR3 bases are TGTGCCAGCAGCCGAATCAATAGCAATCAGCCCCAGCATTTT. Protein sequence: CASSRINSNQPQHF.

V is TRBV7-9 and J is TRBJ2-1; tentative D call: TRBD2 (6 bases). Germline CDR1 SEHNR, CDR2 FQNEAQ (reference sequence). Trimming removed 5 bases at V and 7 bases at J, with 15 bases between. This CDR3 is 14 amino acids long. The CDR3 nucleotides read TGTGCCAGCAGCCCCTTGGGAGGTCGTAATGAGCAGTTCTTC. Protein: CASSPLGGRNEQFF.

The CDR3 nucleotides read TGTGCCAGCACCGCGAACACTGAAGCTTTCTTT. Its protein product is CASTANTEAFF. This rearrangement joins TRBV28 to TRBJ1-1; D unclear. V lost 7 bases, J lost 1 base, and 4 bases lay in between. This CDR3 is 11 amino acids long. CDR1 is MDHEN, CDR2 SYDVKM, per germline.

V and J are TRBV6-5 and TRBJ1-1, with 7 bases identical to TRBD1. J gave up 7 bases and V 2 bases, and 7 bases lay outside the gene matches. Per germline, CDR1 MNHEY and CDR2 SVGAGI. There are 14 residues in the CDR3. DNA for the CDR3: TGTGCCAGCAGTTACACAACAGGGGAGGTTGAAGCTTTCTTT. It codes for CASSYTTGEVEAFF.

The chain couples TRBV5-1 to TRBJ2-7; 9 nucleotides align to TRBD1. This CDR3 contains 15 residues. V dropped 0 bases and J dropped 7; count of bases not matched to a gene: 8. Looked up from germline, CDR1 is SGHRS and CDR2 is YFSETQ. CDR3 DNA sequence: TGCGCCAGCAGCTTGGCCGGGACAGGGCCACTGGAGCAGTACTTC. Protein sequence: CASSLAGTGPLEQYF.

The chain carries TRBV3-1 (or the pseudogene TRBV3-2) and TRBJ2-1; D is unclear. The germline V gene has CDR1 LGHDT and CDR2 YNNKEL (reference sequence). Trimming left V 4 bases short and J 4 bases short, with 11 bases between. The length of the CDR3 is 14 residues. DNA for the CDR3: TGTGCCAGCAGCCCCCTTTACAGTTACAATGAGCAGTTCTTC. Its translation is CASSPLYSYNEQFF.

V usage is TRBV15 and J usage is TRBJ2-3, with D uncertain. Trimming pared 6 bases from V and 2 bases from J, leaving 9 bases between. The germline gives CDR1 LNHNV, CDR2 YYDKDF (reference sequence). The CDR3 runs to 13 residues. CDR3 region: CATRGPSTDTQYF. The CDR3 DNA follows: TGTGCCACCAGGGGCCCCTCCACAGATACGCAGTATTTT.

This chain uses TRBV6-5 with TRBJ2-5; D is unresolved. V lost 8 bases and J 4 bases, leaving 17 bases between the germline ends. The germline V gene encodes CDR1 MNHEY and CDR2 SVGAGI. This CDR3 has 14 residues. In DNA form, the CDR3 reads TGTGCCAGCTGTCTAGAAGAGACATCAGAGACCCAGTACTTC. Translating it yields CASCLEETSETQYF.

V gene TRBV6-1 combines with J gene TRBJ1-2, with D maybe TRBD1 (5 bases). The CDR3 is made up of 15 amino acids. V was cut by 1 base and J by 4 bases, with 13 bases left in between. The germline CDR1 and CDR2 sequences are MNHNS and SASEGT. The CDR3 here is CASSEDRMQSYGYTF. The DNA of the CDR3 is TGTGCCAGCAGTGAAGACAGGATGCAAAGCTATGGCTACACCTTC.

The J gene is TRBJ2-7, the V gene TRBV5-1; TRBD1 matches 7 bases. The V gene's germline CDR1 is SGHRS and CDR2 YFSETQ. With V trimmed by 7 bases and J by 0 bases, 7 bases remained unmatched. The CDR3 sequence is 14 residues long. The CDR3 region has the DNA TGCGCCAGCTGCCCGGGACAGTCCTCCTACGAGCAGTACTTC. Its translation is CASCPGQSSYEQYF.

The V gene is TRBV12-3 or TRBV12-4, the J gene TRBJ2-3; D unresolved. V dropped 6 bases and J dropped 5 bases, with 6 bases sitting between them. The CDR3 sequence is 11 residues long. The CDR3 bases are TGTGCCAGCAGCGACGGAGATACGCAGTATTTT. It is translated as CASSDGDTQYF.

The chain couples TRBV12-5 to TRBJ2-1; D call uncertain. The CDR3 runs 13 residues. The V and J ends lost 4 bases and 10 bases respectively, with 14 bases between them. Per germline, CDR1 LGHNT and CDR2 FRNRAP. The CDR3 DNA sequence: TGTGCTAGTGGTTCCCCCATTCCTAAAGAGCAGTTCTTC. Its translation: CASGSPIPKEQFF.

The chain is built from TRBV27 and TRBJ1-1, with D possibly matching TRBD1 (6 bases). CDR1 MNHEY and CDR2 SMNVEV come from the germline V gene (reference sequence). The CDR3 loop spans 13 amino acids. V shed 3 bases and J shed 10 bases, with 15 bases lying between them. CDR3 in DNA: TGTGCCAGCAGTTTGAGGGGTCAGGGGAGAGCTTTCTTT. Residues: CASSLRGQGRAFF.

The chain links TRBV2 to TRBJ2-7, with 8 positions matching TRBD2. This CDR3 is built from 15 residues. CDR1 and CDR2 (germline): SNHLY, FYNNEI. V was clipped by 9 bases and J by 5 bases; unmatched bases: 15. The CDR3 DNA follows: TGTGCCAGAGGTTCCGGTTCGGGAGGGCCCCACGAGCAGTACTTC. Protein sequence: CARGSGSGGPHEQYF.

This rearrangement joins TRBV3-1 (or the pseudogene TRBV3-2) to TRBJ2-5; TRBD2 aligns across 7 bases. CDR3 size: 15 residues. Germline CDR1 reads LGHDT; CDR2 reads YNNKEL (reference sequence). V trimming: 1 base; J trimming: 3 bases; junction bases outside the gene matches: 5. The CDR3 spells CASSQGAGDEETQYF. The CDR3 bases are TGTGCCAGCAGCCAAGGGGCGGGGGATGAAGAGACCCAGTACTTC.

This chain connects TRBV27 to TRBJ2-3, with 7 bases aligning to TRBD2. CDR3 length equals 14 residues. Per germline, CDR1 MNHEY and CDR2 SMNVEV (reference sequence). After removal of 8 bases from V and 0 bases from J, the junction contained 5 bases not matched to a gene. The CDR3 is CASGWRESTDTQYF. CDR3 coding DNA: TGTGCCAGCGGGTGGCGGGAGAGCACAGATACGCAGTATTTT.

The chain employs TRBV9 and TRBJ2-1; 7 bases agree with TRBD2. Trimming took 0 bases from V and 9 from J; bases not matched to a gene: 9. This CDR3 comprises 15 residues. Germline assignment: CDR1 SGDLS and CDR2 YYNGEE. CDR3 DNA: TGTGCCAGCAGCGTAGCAGCAGCTAGCGGACTTGAGCAGTTCTTC. As protein: CASSVAAASGLEQFF.

This clone appeared once. The chain links TRBV7-8 to TRBJ1-2, with 8 bases that match TRBD1. Trimming at V came to 3 bases and at J to 4 bases, leaving 4 bases not matched to a gene. Germline V gene sequence: CDR1 SGHVS, CDR2 FQNEAQ. The CDR3 runs to 14 residues. In DNA, the CDR3 is TGTGCCAGCAGCTTGGACAGGGCGACCTATGGCTACACCTTC. Its translation: CASSLDRATYGYTF.